This is a list of T cell receptor beta chains from one sample in a study of vaccination and CD4 T cells after COVID-19. No antigens are known for them. Each CDR3 protein is one row after TCRdb ran MiXCR on the PCR reads. The sample shows 10,000 to 15,000 distinct CDR3 sequences, 62% of them seen only once. Specimen: CD4+ T cells from blood, cultured in vitro. The receptors were gathered from a human donor who had recovered from COVID-19. Each CDR3 is given with its conserved first and last residue. Each record gives: J gene, V gene, D gene, clone size, CDR3 protein, CDR3 DNA. D genes are given only for firm matches. Expanded clones get a size class; other rows say once, few or many, or leave the size out.

j_gene: TRBJ2-7; v_gene: TRBV27; d_gene: NA; abundance: NA; CDR3aa: CASSLSNQGIYEQYF; CDR3nt: TGTGCCAGCAGTTTATCAAACCAGGGGATCTACGAGCAGTACTTC
j_gene: TRBJ2-5; v_gene: TRBV5-1; d_gene: TRBD2; abundance: NA; CDR3aa: CASSLRTSGDQETQYF; CDR3nt: TGCGCCAGCAGCTTGAGGACTAGCGGAGATCAAGAGACCCAGTACTTC
j_gene: TRBJ1-2; v_gene: TRBV6-2/TRBV6-3; d_gene: NA; abundance: NA; CDR3aa: CASSYSGSRGYTF; CDR3nt: TGTGCCAGCAGTTACTCGGGTTCGAGGGGCTACACCTTC
j_gene: TRBJ1-1; v_gene: TRBV28; d_gene: NA; abundance: NA; CDR3aa: CASSGGTMNTEAFF; CDR3nt: TGTGCCAGCAGTGGCGGAACCATGAACACTGAAGCTTTCTTT
j_gene: TRBJ2-5; v_gene: TRBV2; d_gene: TRBD2; abundance: NA; CDR3aa: CASSERLAGETQYF; CDR3nt: TGTGCCAGCAGTGAACGACTAGCGGGTGAGACCCAGTACTTC
j_gene: TRBJ2-5; v_gene: TRBV10-1; d_gene: NA; abundance: NA; CDR3aa: CARQGGGVTQYF; CDR3nt: TGCGCCCGTCAGGGGGGGGGTGTGACCCAGTACTTC
j_gene: TRBJ2-7; v_gene: TRBV28; d_gene: NA; abundance: once; CDR3aa: CASSPLPGRGSYEQYF; CDR3nt: TGTGCCAGCAGTCCACTTCCGGGACGGGGATCCTACGAGCAGTACTTC
j_gene: TRBJ1-3; v_gene: TRBV28; d_gene: NA; abundance: NA; CDR3aa: CASSLSGGGNTIYF; CDR3nt: TGTGCCAGCAGTTTAAGTGGCGGCGGAAACACCATATATTTT
j_gene: TRBJ1-1; v_gene: TRBV7-3; d_gene: TRBD1; abundance: NA; CDR3aa: CASSLTENRGIIF; CDR3nt: TGTGCCAGCAGCTTAACGGAGAACAGGGGGATTATCTTT
j_gene: TRBJ1-3; v_gene: TRBV2; d_gene: NA; abundance: NA; CDR3aa: CASSPQSSGNTIYF; CDR3nt: TGTGCCAGCAGCCCGCAGAGCTCTGGAAACACCATATATTTT
j_gene: TRBJ2-3; v_gene: TRBV11-1; d_gene: NA; abundance: NA; CDR3aa: CASSYVQGQGQYF; CDR3nt: TGTGCCAGCAGCTACGTCCAAGGTCAGGGGCAGTATTTT
j_gene: TRBJ2-7; v_gene: TRBV12-3/TRBV12-4; d_gene: NA; abundance: NA; CDR3aa: CASSRGTAQQYF; CDR3nt: TGTGCCAGCAGCCGCGGGACAGCTCAGCAGTACTTC
j_gene: TRBJ1-3; v_gene: TRBV28; d_gene: TRBD1; abundance: NA; CDR3aa: CASSLATGPRRGNTIYF; CDR3nt: TGTGCCAGCAGTTTAGCGACAGGGCCGCGAAGGGGAAACACCATATATTTT
j_gene: TRBJ1-5; v_gene: TRBV28; d_gene: NA; abundance: NA; CDR3aa: CASSSQTKGVDNQPQHF; CDR3nt: TGTGCCAGCAGTTCACAGACGAAGGGGGTTGACAATCAGCCCCAGCATTTT
j_gene: TRBJ1-3; v_gene: TRBV6-1; d_gene: NA; abundance: NA; CDR3aa: CASKVQGPGNTIYF; CDR3nt: TGTGCCAGCAAAGTACAGGGCCCTGGAAACACCATATATTTT
j_gene: TRBJ2-7; v_gene: TRBV20-1; d_gene: NA; abundance: NA; CDR3aa: CSARTPGGMYEQYF; CDR3nt: TGCAGTGCTAGGACCCCAGGCGGGATGTACGAGCAGTACTTC
j_gene: TRBJ1-5; v_gene: TRBV20-1; d_gene: NA; abundance: medium-sized; CDR3aa: CSAREFHQPQHF; CDR3nt: TGCAGTGCTAGAGAATTTCATCAGCCCCAGCATTTT
j_gene: TRBJ1-2; v_gene: TRBV6-1; d_gene: NA; abundance: NA; CDR3aa: CASSEMTVGFYGYTF; CDR3nt: TGTGCCAGCAGTGAAATGACGGTCGGATTCTATGGCTACACCTTC
j_gene: TRBJ2-1; v_gene: TRBV20-1; d_gene: TRBD2; abundance: NA; CDR3aa: CSARPGLAGGNEQFF; CDR3nt: TGCAGTGCTAGACCGGGACTAGCGGGAGGCAATGAGCAGTTCTTC
j_gene: TRBJ2-5; v_gene: TRBV20-1; d_gene: NA; abundance: few; CDR3aa: CSARSLETQYF; CDR3nt: TGCAGTGCTAGATCCCTCGAGACCCAGTACTTC
j_gene: TRBJ1-1; v_gene: TRBV15; d_gene: NA; abundance: NA; CDR3aa: CATSTREARAFF; CDR3nt: TGTGCCACCAGCACCAGGGAGGCTCGAGCTTTCTTT
j_gene: TRBJ2-7; v_gene: TRBV20-1; d_gene: TRBD2; abundance: NA; CDR3aa: CSAGTSGLYEQYF; CDR3nt: TGCAGTGCTGGGACTAGCGGATTATACGAGCAGTACTTC
j_gene: TRBJ2-3; v_gene: TRBV7-2; d_gene: TRBD2; abundance: NA; CDR3aa: CASSSSGSTDTQYF; CDR3nt: TGTGCCAGCAGCTCTAGCGGGAGTACAGATACGCAGTATTTT
j_gene: TRBJ2-5; v_gene: TRBV2; d_gene: NA; abundance: NA; CDR3aa: CASSEERQRQETQYF; CDR3nt: TGTGCCAGCAGTGAAGAGCGGCAGCGACAAGAGACCCAGTACTTC
j_gene: TRBJ2-3; v_gene: TRBV7-9; d_gene: TRBD2; abundance: NA; CDR3aa: CASSHRTSGNTDTQYF; CDR3nt: TGTGCCAGCAGCCACAGGACTAGCGGGAACACAGATACGCAGTATTTT
j_gene: TRBJ1-5; v_gene: TRBV12-3/TRBV12-4; d_gene: NA; abundance: NA; CDR3aa: CASSLWNQPQHF; CDR3nt: TGTGCCAGCAGTTTATGGAATCAGCCCCAGCATTTT
j_gene: TRBJ2-3; v_gene: TRBV7-3; d_gene: NA; abundance: once; CDR3aa: CASSLVAGSSTDTQYF; CDR3nt: TGTGCCAGCAGCTTAGTGGCCGGGTCCAGCACAGATACGCAGTATTTT
j_gene: TRBJ1-5; v_gene: TRBV7-2; d_gene: NA; abundance: NA; CDR3aa: CASSLDGGQQPQHF; CDR3nt: TGTGCCAGCAGCTTGGATGGGGGACAACAGCCCCAGCATTTT
j_gene: TRBJ1-5; v_gene: TRBV28; d_gene: TRBD1; abundance: NA; CDR3aa: CASSLLSGGSNQPQHF; CDR3nt: TGTGCCAGCAGTTTATTGTCAGGGGGCAGCAATCAGCCCCAGCATTTT
j_gene: TRBJ2-1; v_gene: TRBV20-1; d_gene: NA; abundance: NA; CDR3aa: CSASRAQSAGEQFF; CDR3nt: TGCAGTGCTAGTCGGGCCCAATCCGCCGGTGAGCAGTTCTTC
j_gene: TRBJ2-7; v_gene: TRBV19; d_gene: NA; abundance: NA; CDR3aa: CASSKTGRGMGEQYF; CDR3nt: TGTGCCAGTAGTAAAACAGGGAGGGGCATGGGGGAGCAGTACTTC
j_gene: TRBJ2-7; v_gene: TRBV20-1; d_gene: NA; abundance: NA; CDR3aa: CSATEPAKGSYEQYF; CDR3nt: TGCAGTGCTACCGAGCCTGCAAAAGGCTCCTACGAGCAGTACTTC
j_gene: TRBJ2-7; v_gene: TRBV11-1; d_gene: TRBD1; abundance: NA; CDR3aa: CASSDTGGAHEQYF; CDR3nt: TGTGCCAGCAGCGATACAGGGGGCGCACACGAGCAGTACTTC
j_gene: TRBJ2-3; v_gene: TRBV7-3; d_gene: NA; abundance: few; CDR3aa: CASSSLAGDTQYF; CDR3nt: TGTGCCAGCAGCTCACTAGCCGGAGATACGCAGTATTTT
j_gene: TRBJ2-7; v_gene: TRBV6-1; d_gene: NA; abundance: once; CDR3aa: CASSLAGSPYEQYF; CDR3nt: TGTGCCAGCAGTCTGGCGGGCTCCCCCTACGAGCAGTACTTC
j_gene: TRBJ2-1; v_gene: TRBV6-1; d_gene: NA; abundance: few; CDR3aa: CASSEAGFFYNEQFF; CDR3nt: TGTGCCAGCAGTGAAGCGGGATTTTTCTACAATGAGCAGTTCTTC
j_gene: TRBJ2-3; v_gene: TRBV20-1; d_gene: TRBD2; abundance: few; CDR3aa: CSARGYLAGDTSRTDTQYF; CDR3nt: TGCAGTGCTAGAGGTTATCTAGCGGGAGACACCTCGCGCACAGATACGCAGTATTTT
j_gene: TRBJ1-5; v_gene: TRBV19; d_gene: NA; abundance: NA; CDR3aa: CASSSDLGRQPQHF; CDR3nt: TGTGCCAGTAGCTCCGATCTGGGTAGGCAGCCCCAGCATTTT
j_gene: TRBJ2-3; v_gene: TRBV6-1; d_gene: NA; abundance: NA; CDR3aa: CASRRQDTQYF; CDR3nt: TGTGCCAGCAGGAGGCAGGATACGCAGTATTTT
j_gene: TRBJ2-7; v_gene: TRBV7-6; d_gene: NA; abundance: few; CDR3aa: CASSLGGRGYEQYF; CDR3nt: TGTGCCAGCAGCTTAGGAGGGAGAGGGTACGAGCAGTACTTC
j_gene: TRBJ2-3; v_gene: TRBV6-4; d_gene: TRBD1; abundance: NA; CDR3aa: CASSDGTGGTDTQYF; CDR3nt: TGTGCCAGCAGTGATGGGACAGGGGGCACAGATACGCAGTATTTT
j_gene: TRBJ2-2; v_gene: TRBV20-1; d_gene: NA; abundance: NA; CDR3aa: CSALTSTGELFF; CDR3nt: TGCAGTGCCCTTACTAGCACCGGGGAGCTGTTTTTT
j_gene: TRBJ1-5; v_gene: TRBV12-3/TRBV12-4; d_gene: TRBD1; abundance: NA; CDR3aa: CASSETGGGTQHF; CDR3nt: TGTGCCAGCAGCGAAACAGGGGGCGGGACCCAGCATTTT
j_gene: TRBJ2-1; v_gene: TRBV12-5; d_gene: NA; abundance: NA; CDR3aa: CASGPRPGAYNEQFF; CDR3nt: TGTGCTAGTGGTCCCAGGCCCGGAGCCTACAATGAGCAGTTCTTC
j_gene: TRBJ2-1; v_gene: TRBV6-1; d_gene: NA; abundance: NA; CDR3aa: CASSKASSYNEQFF; CDR3nt: TGTGCCAGCAGCAAAGCGAGCTCCTACAATGAGCAGTTCTTC
j_gene: TRBJ2-5; v_gene: TRBV20-1; d_gene: NA; abundance: NA; CDR3aa: CSAYQETQYF; CDR3nt: TGCAGTGCGTATCAAGAGACCCAGTACTTC
j_gene: TRBJ2-3; v_gene: TRBV20-1; d_gene: NA; abundance: few; CDR3aa: CSAGGSGSTDTQYF; CDR3nt: TGCAGTGCTGGGGGAAGCGGGAGCACAGATACGCAGTATTTT
j_gene: TRBJ2-5; v_gene: TRBV27; d_gene: NA; abundance: NA; CDR3aa: CASSFTEEETQYF; CDR3nt: TGTGCCAGCAGTTTCACGGAGGAAGAGACCCAGTACTTC
j_gene: TRBJ2-1; v_gene: TRBV2; d_gene: TRBD2; abundance: NA; CDR3aa: CASADGGSSYNEQFF; CDR3nt: TGTGCCAGCGCGGACGGCGGGAGCTCCTACAATGAGCAGTTCTTC
j_gene: TRBJ2-1; v_gene: TRBV20-1; d_gene: TRBD2; abundance: NA; CDR3aa: CSALAGGLSNEQFF; CDR3nt: TGCAGTGCCTTAGCGGGAGGTCTTAGCAATGAGCAGTTCTTC
j_gene: TRBJ1-5; v_gene: TRBV21-1; d_gene: NA; abundance: NA; CDR3aa: CASSKVDRRHQPQHF; CDR3nt: TGTGCCAGCAGCAAAGTCGATCGAAGGCATCAGCCCCAGCATTTT
j_gene: TRBJ1-6; v_gene: TRBV27; d_gene: TRBD1; abundance: NA; CDR3aa: CASRDRVGSPLHF; CDR3nt: TGTGCCAGCAGGGACAGGGTGGGATCACCCCTCCACTTT